These 26 T cell receptor beta chains came from one sample sequenced in a study of blood T cell repertoires in COVID-19. Assay: immunoSEQ multiplex PCR; the TCRdb copy retains only in-frame clones and omits some. The table records hundreds of thousands of clones, approximately 90% of them present only once. The source material was PBMCs or T cells enriched from blood (not recorded which). These receptor sequences come from a man between 40 and 49 years old who had recovered from COVID-19.

This chain joins TRBV11-2 and TRBJ2-3; 9 bases line up with TRBD2. This CDR3 spans 15 amino acids. V was pared by 3 bases and J by 1 base, with 2 bases of the junction left unmatched. The V gene's germline CDR1 is SGHAT and CDR2 FQNNGV. Here the CDR3 DNA reads TGTGCCAGCAGCTTGGGCGGGGGGGGCACAGATACGCAGTATTTT. Translation gives CASSLGGGGTDTQYF.

The genes are TRBV7-2 and TRBJ2-5, with TRBD1 matching 7 bases. Germline loops: CDR1 SGHTA, CDR2 FQGNSA. The V segment lost 5 bases and the J segment 4 bases; nucleotides outside the gene matches: 19. The CDR3 spans 18 residues. The DNA for the CDR3 is TGTGCCAGCAGCACTCCTTATGGGACAGAAAACACCGGAGAGACCCAGTACTTC. Its translation is CASSTPYGTENTGETQYF.

In its sample, this clone was seen once. This chain links TRBV6-5 with TRBJ1-6; 9 nucleotides match TRBD1. CDR1 is MNHEY, CDR2 SVGAGI, per germline. The CDR3 has 15 residues. With V trimmed by 6 bases and J by 5 bases, 5 bases remained unmatched. The CDR3: CASSLTGGDNSPLHF. CDR3 nucleotide sequence: TGTGCCAGCAGCCTTACAGGGGGCGATAATTCACCCCTCCACTTT.

This clone has only one observation. The chain joins TRBV4-1 to TRBJ1-1; 10 nucleotides agree with TRBD1. CDR1 is MGHRA, CDR2 YSYEKL, per germline. The CDR3 runs 16 residues. Trimming removed 3 bases from V and 5 bases from J; junction bases left unmatched: 9. CDR3 region: CASSHDSGTGETEAFF. The CDR3 DNA follows: TGCGCCAGCAGCCATGACTCCGGGACAGGGGAAACTGAAGCTTTCTTT.

The genes are TRBV18 and TRBJ1-1; D might be TRBD1 (5 bases). CDR1 and CDR2 from the germline V gene are KGHSH and LQKENI. Trimming removed 3 bases at V and 8 bases at J, with 10 bases between. The CDR3 spans 12 residues. CDR3 residues: CASSPLRTEAFF. The CDR3 DNA reads TGTGCCAGCTCACCCCTACGGACAGAAGCTTTCTTT.

This chain links TRBV13 with TRBJ2-1; TRBD1 matches at 7 bases. After removal of 5 bases from V and 0 bases from J, the junction contained 7 bases not matched to a gene. Germline CDR1 is PRHDT and CDR2 is FYEKMQ (reference sequence). This CDR3 has 16 residues. The CDR3 protein is CASSPRGTSSYNEQFF. The CDR3 DNA reads as TGTGCCAGCAGCCCCAGGGGGACGAGCTCCTACAATGAGCAGTTCTTC.

V is TRBV19 and J is TRBJ1-5; the match to TRBD1 covers 7 bases. Germline CDR1 is LNHDA and CDR2 is SQIVND (reference sequence). V dropped 4 bases and J dropped 2; count of bases not matched to a gene: 11. The length of the CDR3 is 17 residues. The CDR3 here is CASSTHRGPSGNQPQHF. As DNA, the CDR3 is TGTGCCAGTAGTACGCACAGGGGCCCCTCGGGCAATCAGCCCCAGCATTTT.

This chain's CDR3 is CASQGSPGQSNYGYTF. CDR3 DNA sequence: TGTGCCAGCCAGGGGTCCCCGGGACAGAGTAACTATGGCTACACCTTC. The rearrangement joins TRBV19 to TRBJ1-2, with 7 bases matching TRBD1. Germline-derived CDR1 and CDR2 are LNHDA and SQIVND (reference sequence). This CDR3 is 16 amino acids long. The V and J ends lost 9 bases and 1 base, in that order; junction bases with no gene match: 14.

V is TRBV10-3 and J is TRBJ1-6, with D maybe TRBD1 (6 bases). Germline lookup yields CDR1 ENHRY and CDR2 SYGVKD. V gave up 2 bases and J gave up 7 bases, with 9 bases separating them. There are 14 residues in the CDR3. CDR3 DNA: TGTGCCATCAGTGAGGGACAGTGGAATTCACCCCTCCACTTT. It yields the protein CAISEGQWNSPLHF.

The J gene is TRBJ2-2, the V gene TRBV4-3, with D perhaps matching TRBD2 (5 bases). CDR1 LGHNA and CDR2 YSLEER come from the germline V gene. V lost 5 bases and J lost 0, with 10 bases in between. The CDR3 has 15 residues. The CDR3 DNA sequence: TGCGCCAGCAGCACCCATAGCGCGAACACCGGGGAGCTGTTTTTT. Amino acids: CASSTHSANTGELFF.

CDR3 sequence: CASRRGGSGIGNQPQHF. As DNA, the CDR3 is TGTGCCAGTAGACGGGGGGGGTCGGGTATCGGCAATCAGCCCCAGCATTTT. The rearrangement links TRBV19 to TRBJ1-5, with a tentative D call TRBD1 (5 bases). V was cut by 6 bases and J by 2 bases, with 20 bases left in between. This CDR3 has 17 residues. Germline V CDR1 and CDR2: LNHDA, SQIVND (reference sequence). The full variable domain, completed using reference TRBV19 and TRBJ1-5, is DGGITQSPKYLFRKEGQNVTLSCEQNLNHDAMYWYRQDPGQGLRLIYYSQIVNDFQKGDIAEGYSVSREKKESFPLTVTSAQKNPTAFYLCASRRGGSGIGNQPQHFGDGTRLSIL.

V gene TRBV10-3 combines with J gene TRBJ1-5; D not resolved. Germline-derived CDR1 and CDR2 are ENHRY and SYGVKD. The CDR3 consists of 14 residues. Trimming stripped 6 bases from V and 2 bases from J, with 11 bases between. The CDR3: CAISERGGNQPQHF. For the CDR3, the DNA is TGTGCCATCAGCGAGCGAGGAGGCAATCAGCCCCAGCATTTT.

Details on this clone: Germline and junction disagree at one end, which may indicate a read error. Other DNA sequences of this sample code for an identical CDR3. The chain employs TRBV6-2 or TRBV6-3 and TRBJ1-2; no definite D call. Germline V lookup: CDR1 MNHEY, CDR2 SVGEGT. The CDR3 totals 13 residues. The CDR3 spells CASSSPANYGYTF. CDR3 nucleotides: TGTGCCAGCAGTTCGCCGGCTAACTATGGTTACACCTTC.

V and J are TRBV5-5 and TRBJ1-3, with 9 positions matching TRBD1. The V segment lost 5 bases and the J segment 0 bases; nucleotides outside the gene matches: 15. Germline CDR1 is SGHKS and CDR2 is YYEKEE (reference sequence). CDR3 length equals 19 residues. The CDR3 nucleotides are TGTGCCAGCAGTCAAAACCGGGACAGGGCTTCTTTCTCTGGAAACACCATATATTTT. This codes for CASSQNRDRASFSGNTIYF.

The gene calls are TRBV29-1 and TRBJ2-5; no reliable D call. Germline CDR1 reads SQVTM; CDR2 reads ANQGSEA. The CDR3 contains 12 residues. The V gene lost 5 bases and the J gene lost 5 bases, with 12 bases spanning the gap. The CDR3 loop reads CSVLESEETQYF. CDR3 DNA: TGCAGCGTTCTCGAGTCCGAGGAGACCCAGTACTTC. The full variable domain, completed using reference TRBV29-1 and TRBJ2-5, is SAVISQKPSRDICQRGTSLTIQCQVDSQVTMMFWYRQQPGQSLTLIATANQGSEATYESGFVIDKFPISRPNLTFSTLTVSNMSPEDSSIYLCSVLESEETQYFGPGTRLLVL.

V usage is TRBV3-1 (or the pseudogene TRBV3-2) and J usage is TRBJ1-6, with 7 bases aligning to TRBD1. The V and J ends lost 1 base and 8 bases, in that order; junction bases with no gene match: 11. In germline, CDR1 is LGHDT, CDR2 YNNKEL (reference sequence). The CDR3 runs 17 residues. The CDR3 DNA reads as TGTGCCAGCAGCCAAGCCGACAGGGCGAGGGTGGATTCACCCCTCCACTTT. Translation: CASSQADRARVDSPLHF.

This chain joins TRBV5-6 and TRBJ2-7; 11 nucleotides align to TRBD1. With 4 bases clipped from V and 4 bases from J, the junction kept 4 bases outside the gene matches. In germline, CDR1 is SGHDT, CDR2 YYEEEE. The CDR3 totals 14 residues. The CDR3 sequence: CASSADRGRYEQYF. CDR3 sequence (DNA): TGTGCCAGCAGCGCGGACAGGGGGCGGTACGAGCAGTACTTC. The entire variable domain, with the rest obtained from reference TRBV5-6 and TRBJ2-7, is as follows: DAGVTQSPTHLIKTRGQQVTLRCSPKSGHDTVSWYQQALGQGPQFIFQYYEEEERQRGNFPDRFSGHQFPNYSSELNVNALLLGDSALYLCASSADRGRYEQYFGPGTRLTVT.

The chain recombines TRBV30 with TRBJ2-1; D not resolved. The CDR3 has 12 residues. CDR1 and CDR2 (germline): GTSNPN, SVGIG (reference sequence). Deletions cut 5 bases from V and 5 bases from J, with 10 bases between. CDR3 in DNA: TGTGCCTGGGACACTGAGGACAATGAGCAGTTCTTC. This sequence encodes CAWDTEDNEQFF. The variable domain in full, completed from reference TRBV30 and TRBJ2-1, reads SQTIHQWPATLVQPVGSPLSLECTVEGTSNPNLYWYRQAAGRGLQLLFYSVGIGQISSEVPQNLSASRPQDRQFILSSKKLLLSDSGFYLCAWDTEDNEQFFGPGTRLTVL.

On this clone itself: At one end, the junction sequence differs from germline, possibly due to a read error. This chain joins TRBV19 and TRBJ2-1; no definite D call. Looked up from germline, CDR1 is LNHDA and CDR2 is SQIVND (reference sequence). The CDR3 extends over 13 amino acids. The CDR3 region is CATSLYSYNEQFF. The DNA for the CDR3 is TGTGCCACTAGTCTATATTCCTACAATGAGCAGTTCTTC.

This CDR3 reads CASSIEPRVNNQPQHF. The CDR3 DNA reads TGTGCCAGTAGTATAGAGCCCAGGGTGAACAATCAGCCCCAGCATTTT. The chain couples TRBV19 to TRBJ1-5; D might be TRBD1 (5 bases). The CDR3 consists of 16 residues. V lost 0 bases to trimming and J lost 3 bases, with 12 bases between them. Germline loops: CDR1 LNHDA, CDR2 SQIVND (reference sequence).

The rearrangement joins TRBV14 to TRBJ2-5; D might be TRBD1 (6 bases). Per the germline V gene, CDR1 is SGHDN and CDR2 is FVKESK. There are 14 residues in the CDR3. Trimming took 5 bases from V and 0 from J, leaving 10 bases between them. CDR3 coding DNA: TGTGCCAGCAGCGACCGGGACAACCAAGAGACCCAGTACTTC. As protein: CASSDRDNQETQYF.

The chain carries TRBV3-1 (or the pseudogene TRBV3-2) and TRBJ1-1; D uncertain. The CDR3 totals 13 residues. V gave up 1 base and J gave up 3 bases, with 6 bases separating them. The germline V gene has CDR1 LGHDT and CDR2 YNNKEL (reference sequence). The DNA for the CDR3 is TGTGCCAGCAGCCAAGTATTTGACACTGAAGCTTTCTTT. Residues: CASSQVFDTEAFF.

This clone was detected once. The V and J genes are TRBV9 and TRBJ1-1; TRBD1 might be the D (5 bases). Germline CDR1 is SGDLS and CDR2 is YYNGEE. V dropped 4 bases and J dropped 4 bases, with 26 bases sitting between them. The length of the CDR3 is 18 residues. CDR3 coding DNA: TGTGCCAGCAGCTCTCCTACCTGGCAGGGAGGGGATGGCACTGAAGCTTTCTTT. Its translation: CASSSPTWQGGDGTEAFF.

J is TRBJ2-2 and V is TRBV4-2; a weak D match, TRBD2 (5 bases). This CDR3 has 17 residues. Germline assignment: CDR1 LGHNA and CDR2 YNFKEQ. V lost 0 bases, J lost 1 base, and 12 bases lay in between. The CDR3 spells CASSQERVGWNTGELFF. The CDR3 DNA follows: TGTGCCAGCAGCCAAGAGAGGGTCGGTTGGAACACCGGGGAGCTGTTTTTT.

This chain links TRBV29-1 with TRBJ2-7; perhaps TRBD1 as D (6 bases). This CDR3 is built from 12 residues. Germline loops: CDR1 SQVTM, CDR2 ANQGSEA. Trimming took 7 bases from V and 0 from J, leaving 10 bases between them. This CDR3 reads CSGGPSSYEQYF. The CDR3, as DNA: TGCAGCGGGGGGCCGAGCTCCTACGAGCAGTACTTC.

The gene calls are TRBV4-3 and TRBJ1-6; D is uncertain. Germline CDR1 is LGHNA and CDR2 is YSLEER. The CDR3 length is 19 residues. V gave up 0 bases and J gave up 10 bases, with 25 bases separating them. The CDR3 sequence is CASSQDLSYGGFTYSPLHF. The CDR3 DNA reads as TGCGCCAGCAGCCAAGATCTGTCTTACGGCGGCTTTACTTACTCACCCCTCCACTTT.